The TCR beta chain described here comes from a study of siplizumab effects on memory and regulatory T cells. Comment on this clone: Its target is not known.

This CDR3 has 14 residues. In germline, CDR1 is GTSNPN, CDR2 SVGIG (reference sequence). With 2 bases removed from V and 4 bases from J, the gap between germline ends came to 15 bases. Overall study findings and caveats: There were only a minor fraction of alloreactive clones that mapped to unstimulated subsets. Neither a naive nor a memory phenotype was assignable to roughly 80-95% of proliferating CD4+ or CD8+ clones. Proliferating Tregs from siplizumab cultures lacked functional confirmation of suppression.

Assays covered roughly 10^5 TCR templates per sample. The table came from immunoSEQ multiplex PCR; TCRdb's copy has only in-frame clones and leaves some out. The sample records approximately 120,000 clones, about 92% being singletons. The sample consisted of Tregs sorted from blood. This sequence joins TRBV30 and TRBJ2-7; D is unresolved. The receptor was derived from a human donor in good health. This chain's CDR3 is CAWSHRLRPYEQYF. The CDR3 nucleotides are TGTGCCTGGAGTCATAGGTTAAGACCTTACGAGCAGTACTTC.